Included here is one T cell receptor (beta chain) sequence, with context. There is no known antigen for this receptor. Per-base qualities were not stored, and no clone one base away is much larger. This entry belongs to a study of cytomegalovirus exposure and HLA in healthy donors (dated by TCRdb to the late 2010s). Study-wide context: According to an earlier analysis of a few hundred of the donors, about 179 million T cells yielded some 120 million unique TCR beta sequences and approximately 280 Gb of sequence data. Rather than using new phenotypic data, the later analysis identified candidate immune exposures from TCR beta sequences and from how often those sequences occurred across donors. The study used immunosequencing to profile the T cell repertoires of several hundred subjects and linked those repertoires to cytomegalovirus serostatus. Across 398 genotyped donors of the cohort, an average of approximately 200,000 unique TCR beta nucleotide sequences per donor were sequenced, and approximately 19% of those sequences were non-productive. The number of typed donors differed by locus: about 620-630 for A, B, C, DRB1 and DQB1; approximately 530 for DQA1; 606 for DPA1; and some 450 for DPB1. A later genetic analysis took genome-wide SNP genotypes for 398 of the 666 donors and used that subset as a discovery cohort. To predict cytomegalovirus infection status, the study brought together high-throughput TCR immunosequencing, statistical association of individual TCRs with disease status, and machine learning. All discovery cohort repertoires had been generated using a single sequencing platform. The study aimed to test whether signatures of past pathogen exposure could be identified by cataloging public T cell receptors. A later analysis re-analyzed previously published TCR beta repertoires from 660 or so donors and added high-resolution HLA genotyping to study TCR occurrence patterns. An early release that covered roughly 600 HLA-typed donors contained approximately 300 gigabases of sequencing data and about 93 million unique TCR sequences. To decide whether each TCR beta V gene segment behaved as functional or pseudogenic, an earlier analysis of approximately 600 of the donors relied on high-throughput TCR beta sequencing. Five DR-DQ haplotypes were treated as single units for association and clustering because of strong linkage in the cohort. HLA typing included class I and class II loci at four-digit resolution. A separate validation cohort of approximately 130 different subjects was used in addition to the roughly 620-subject first cohort. Donor age, sex, ethnicity and CMV serostatus were collected together with the repertoire data. Of the approximately 400 genotyped donors, approximately 83% fell in the genetic ancestry cluster associated with self-reported Caucasian donors. What the authors observed across the whole study: An association between a missense DCLRE1C variant and V-gene and J-gene trimming of TCR beta chains was found in a later genetic analysis and replicated in an independent cohort. A further reported finding was that TCR beta sequences accurately predicted the HLA-A and HLA-B alleles for most subjects in the first cohort. The study gave a list of some 150 TCR beta chains associated with cytomegalovirus. For the cohort, immune exposure information was limited to CMV serostatus. The earlier analysis of 587 of the donors excluded 15 to 20 rarely observed V segments, including chromosome 9 orphons, because counts were too low. In a later analysis, HLA-associated TCR beta chains were found to be more clonally expanded and to have lower generation probabilities than equally common non-associated chains. The sequencing pipeline was judged likely to have produced a cluster of highly shared sequence variants as a technical artifact. Because HLA typing was missing for some donors at each locus, association tests included only the typed subset. The classifier was reported to diagnose cytomegalovirus status with high specificity and sensitivity in both the original and validation cohorts. Linkage disequilibrium might explain the correlated functional status among segregating V segments, but an unknown experimental factor could not be excluded. Most TCR sequences were seen in very few donors, while some public TCRs were found in many individuals. It was suggested by the authors that the approach could potentially be generalized to other disease states and immunological phenotypes. In a later analysis, several top co-occurrence clusters were reported to appear linked to parvovirus B19, influenza, CMV and Epstein-Barr virus. A later analysis found that most CMV-associated TCR beta chains appeared HLA-restricted, with HLA associations seemingly driven largely by CMV exposure. When HLA alleles, especially DR and DQ, strongly co-occurred, TCR associations were difficult to assign to individual alleles. Compared with the 666-donor mean, donors in an Asian-associated ancestry cluster had fewer N-insertions in productive TCRs, according to a later genetic analysis. Specific HLA alleles were associated with 18,000 or so TCR beta sequences at a false discovery rate of 0.05 in a later analysis. In vitro tests confirmed that a few of the cytomegalovirus-associated TCR beta chains recognize cytomegalovirus antigens. Roughly uniform sequencing depth across donors was assumed in presence/absence analyses, although this assumption may not hold. According to a later analysis, TCR association rates differed among HLA loci, with DRB1 alleles showing the most associated TCRs and HLA-C alleles showing the fewest. An earlier analysis of approximately 500 of the donors showed that most TCR beta V segments appeared in productive rearrangements either about 87% or about 30% of the time, which broadly matched IMGT annotations. Some IMGT-functional V segments, including TRBV6-2 and TRBV6-3, could not be told apart with the 87-base-pair reads, so those segments were excluded. Only TCR beta chains were sequenced in this cohort, and the absence of alpha or paired-chain data limited detectable features.

Via the germline V gene (reference sequence), CDR1 is MNHEY and CDR2 SMNVEV. The CDR3 runs 15 residues from the cysteine to the phenylalanine. This entry keeps only the CDR3 DNA: 45 bases, framed from base 1. Trimming accounts for 6 bases at V and 3 bases at J, while the number of junction bases matched to no gene is 9. The cohort was made up of about 670 healthy bone marrow donors. Cohort members were all nominally healthy when sampled, although unrecorded immune exposures were likely present. The donor was CMV seropositive and was included in the group of almost 300 seropositive cohort members. Every donor gave a peripheral blood sample, and the peripheral blood mononuclear cells from that sample were used for TCR beta sequencing. Genomic DNA was extracted from the blood cell samples with the Qiagen DNeasy Blood Extraction Kit. The library was made by the immunoSEQ multiplex PCR assay. A mixture of 60 forward primers for TCR Vbeta segments and 13 reverse primers for TCR Jbeta segments was used in the multiplex PCR. A multiplex PCR assay on genomic DNA amplified the CDR3 region of rearranged TCR beta genes. Amplified TCR beta libraries were sequenced as 87-base-pair reads on the Illumina HiSeq System. In the authors' own workflow: In a later analysis, tens of millions of unique TCR beta chains were counted across the 666 repertoires, and about 10 million of these chains were shared by at least two donors. Raw reads were error-corrected and collapsed into unique sequences by a nearest-neighbor algorithm in which closely related sequences were merged to remove PCR and sequencing errors. CDR3 sequences were aligned to IMGT reference sequences to assign V, D and J gene segments. For a sequence to be retained, a match of at least six nucleotides was required to both a V gene segment and a J gene segment. A rearrangement counted as productive if the CDR3 had no stop codons and remained in frame with V and J, and every other rearrangement counted as non-productive. CDR3 was defined according to IMGT convention as the region running from the second conserved V-encoded cysteine to the conserved J-encoded phenylalanine. Sequences without an unambiguous match to a single V gene segment were excluded from the earlier analysis of about 640 of the donors. An earlier analysis of fewer than 750 of the donors called V segments functional above 56.7% productive rearrangements and segregating when the between-donor standard deviation exceeded 5%. A statistical classification framework was built to diagnose cytomegalovirus status from the catalog of TCR beta chain sequences. A later analysis assigned V and J genes by comparing TCR nucleotide sequences with IMGT/GENE-DB human TR gene sequences. A later analysis assigned CDR3 sequences and most-parsimonious VDJ recombination scenarios with the TCRdist pipeline. In a later analysis, every TCR beta chain was defined by the combination of its CDR3 amino acid sequence and its V-gene family, and reads without a unique V-gene family were dropped. In a later analysis, nearly 600 highly shared, low-generation-probability nucleotide sequences were removed to address suspected cross-contamination and a sequencing artifact. A later analysis calculated a clonal expansion index for each public chain from normalized within-repertoire ranks of inferred template counts. In a later analysis, generation probabilities were computed with a VDJ recombination model fitted to out-of-frame rearrangements, and the resulting probabilities were checked against IGoR. In a later analysis, hypergeometric tests were used to score TCR-TCR, TCR-HLA and TCR-CMV co-occurrence, with a repertoire-size bias correction applied to TCR pairs. In a later analysis, false discovery rates were estimated by permuting HLA or CMV assignments 20 times. A later analysis grouped co-occurring TCRs with DBSCAN, adding TCRdist sequence similarity when clustering within HLA-allele-positive subsets. Repertoires with fewer than 30,000 or more than 120,000 public chains were left out of co-occurrence clustering, as were a few repertoires with anomalous nucleotide sharing. Entries here come from immuneACCESS through TCRdb and include only in-frame sequences with V and J called. Some clones fail to appear in such tables; in the studies checked, an unresolved V gene covers under half of the shortfall, and the cause of the remainder is unknown. V and J calls and clone size follow that table, whereas D and trimming were derived from the DNA. This sample holds 150,000 or so clones; 80% were observed only once. The ten largest clones take up about 13% of the sample.

The origin of this receptor is a young man in good health and CMV-seropositive. Sequenced: PBMCs. Recombination connected TRBV27 to TRBJ2-7; TRBD1 matches 9 bases in the middle. The CDR3 protein: CASSPSGTGHYEQYF. DNA sequence: TGTGCCAGCAGCCCTTCCGGGACAGGGCACTACGAGCAGTACTTC.